Here is one TCR beta chain with its context. These data belong to a study of control samples from healthy donors and cancer patients. The germline V and J ends were trimmed by 10 bases and 3 bases, with 18 bases remaining between them. The CDR3 has 14 amino acids. Germline V gene data show CDR1 as LNHDA and CDR2 as SQIVND (reference sequence). Assay: immunoSEQ multiplex PCR; the TCRdb copy retains only in-frame clones and omits some. The table shows just under 150,000 clones, with about 91% occurring only once. The receptor was isolated from a man aged 25 to 40 in good health. The sequenced sample consisted of blood. This rearrangement joins TRBV19 to TRBJ1-2; the D is unclear. This CDR3 is CATQNPELYYGYTF. The CDR3 DNA reads as TGTGCCACCCAGAACCCAGAACTGTACTATGGCTACACCTTC.